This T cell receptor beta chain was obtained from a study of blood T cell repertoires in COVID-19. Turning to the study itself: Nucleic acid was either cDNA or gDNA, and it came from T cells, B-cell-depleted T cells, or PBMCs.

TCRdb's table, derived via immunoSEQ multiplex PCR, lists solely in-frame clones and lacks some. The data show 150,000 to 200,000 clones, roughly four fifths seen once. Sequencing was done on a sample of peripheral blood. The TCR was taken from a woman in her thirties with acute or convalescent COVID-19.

CDR3 nucleotide sequence: TGTGCCAGCAGCCCTTCGGACAGGGCGTACGAGCAGTACTTC. It codes for CASSPSDRAYEQYF. This sequence joins TRBV7-9 and TRBJ2-7; 8 bases fit TRBD1. Germline V gene sequence: CDR1 SEHNR, CDR2 FQNEAQ (reference sequence). V lost 5 bases to trimming and J lost 4 bases; unmatched junction nucleotides: 7. This CDR3 spans 14 amino acids. Complete variable domain (other parts from reference TRBV7-9 and TRBJ2-7): DTGVSQNPRHKITKRGQNVTFRCDPISEHNRLYWYRQTLGQGPEFLTYFQNEAQLEKSRLLSDRFSAERPKGSFSTLEIQRTEQGDSAMYLCASSPSDRAYEQYFGPGTRLTVT.